This T cell receptor beta chain is from a study of CD8 T cells in ankylosing spondylitis. Study findings and constraints: Ankylosing spondylitis blood appeared to be characterized by a TCR beta motif of about 8 highly homologous variants. Significantly higher representation of disease-linked clones was reported for matched ankylosing spondylitis synovial fluid.

Each CDR3 protein gets one entry after TCRdb re-called the 5' RACE reads with MiXCR. This table has approximately 400,000 distinct CDR3 sequences, 26% appearing once. In its sample, this clonotype was seen many times. What it binds is not known. The CDR3 has 15 residues. Trimming removed 0 bases from V and 7 bases from J; junction bases left unmatched: 2. This sequence joins TRBV12-3 or TRBV12-4 and TRBJ2-1, with TRBD2 identical over 11 bases. The material sequenced was blood, either unsorted or a sorted T cell fraction (not recorded which). This TCR was sampled from a male donor with ankylosing spondylitis. This CDR3 reads CASSLASGRVNEQFF. The CDR3 DNA reads TGTGCCAGCAGTTTAGCTAGCGGGAGGGTTAATGAGCAGTTCTTC.